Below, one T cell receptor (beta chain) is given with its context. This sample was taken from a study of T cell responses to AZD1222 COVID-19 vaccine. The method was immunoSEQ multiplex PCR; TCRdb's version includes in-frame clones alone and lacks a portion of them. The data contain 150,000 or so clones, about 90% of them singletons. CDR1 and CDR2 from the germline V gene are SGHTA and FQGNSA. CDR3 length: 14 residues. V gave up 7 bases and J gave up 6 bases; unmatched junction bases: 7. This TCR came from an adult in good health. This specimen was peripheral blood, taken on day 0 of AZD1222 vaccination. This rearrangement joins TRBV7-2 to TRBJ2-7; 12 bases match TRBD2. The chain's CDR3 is CASNLAGGPFEQYF. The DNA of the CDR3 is TGTGCCAGCAACCTAGCGGGGGGGCCTTTCGAGCAGTACTTC.